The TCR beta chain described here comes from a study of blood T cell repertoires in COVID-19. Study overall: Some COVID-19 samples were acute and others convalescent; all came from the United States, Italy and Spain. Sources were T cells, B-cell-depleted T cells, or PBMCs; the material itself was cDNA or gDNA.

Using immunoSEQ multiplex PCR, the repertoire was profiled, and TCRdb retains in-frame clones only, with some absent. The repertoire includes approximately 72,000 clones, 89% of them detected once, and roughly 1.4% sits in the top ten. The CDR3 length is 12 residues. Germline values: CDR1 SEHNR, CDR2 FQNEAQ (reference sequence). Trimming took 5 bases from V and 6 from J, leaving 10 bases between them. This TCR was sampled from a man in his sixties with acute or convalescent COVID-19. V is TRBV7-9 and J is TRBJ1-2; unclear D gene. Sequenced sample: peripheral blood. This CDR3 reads CASSQVLDGYTF. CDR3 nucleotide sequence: TGTGCCAGCAGCCAGGTACTCGATGGCTACACCTTC.